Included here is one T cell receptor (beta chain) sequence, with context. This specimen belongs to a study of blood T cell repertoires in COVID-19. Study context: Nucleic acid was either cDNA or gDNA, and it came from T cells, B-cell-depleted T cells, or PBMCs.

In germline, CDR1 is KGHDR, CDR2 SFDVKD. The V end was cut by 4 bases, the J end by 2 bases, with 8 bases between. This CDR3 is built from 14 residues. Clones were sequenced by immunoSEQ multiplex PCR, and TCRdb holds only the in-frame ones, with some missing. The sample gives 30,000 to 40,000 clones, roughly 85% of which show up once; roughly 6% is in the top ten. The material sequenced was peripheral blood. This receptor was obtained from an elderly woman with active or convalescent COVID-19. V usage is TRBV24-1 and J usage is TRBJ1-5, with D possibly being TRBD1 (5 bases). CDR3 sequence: CATSDEQGNQPQHF. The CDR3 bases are TGTGCCACCAGTGACGAACAGGGCAATCAGCCCCAGCATTTT.